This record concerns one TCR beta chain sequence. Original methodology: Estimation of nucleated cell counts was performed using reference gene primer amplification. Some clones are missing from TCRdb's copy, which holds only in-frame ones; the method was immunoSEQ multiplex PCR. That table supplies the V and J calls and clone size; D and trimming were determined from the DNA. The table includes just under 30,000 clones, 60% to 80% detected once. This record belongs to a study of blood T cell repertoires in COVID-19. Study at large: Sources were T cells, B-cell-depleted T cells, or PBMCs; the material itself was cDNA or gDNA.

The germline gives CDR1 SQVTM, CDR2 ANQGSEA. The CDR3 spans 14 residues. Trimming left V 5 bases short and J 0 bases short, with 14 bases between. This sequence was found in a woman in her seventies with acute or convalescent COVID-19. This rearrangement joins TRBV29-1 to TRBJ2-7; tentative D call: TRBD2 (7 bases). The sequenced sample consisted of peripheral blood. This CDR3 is CSVSLGGGSYEQYF. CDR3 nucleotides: TGCAGCGTTTCCCTGGGAGGGGGCTCCTACGAGCAGTACTTC.